Shown below are 22 T cell receptor beta chains from a single sample sequenced in a study of T cells expressing NK-cell markers. TCRdb reprocessed the 5' RACE reads; each CDR3 protein has one entry and no DNA is given. The sample has about half a million distinct CDR3 sequences; the top ten hold more than 1.4%. Sequenced material: blood T cells: a sorted CD56 or NKG2C T cell subset, CD4+ or CD8+ T cells, or bulk PBMC T cells (not recorded which). These receptors came from a woman aged 45 to 65 in good health.

CDR3 region: CASSPTSGKGYAGELFF. V gene TRBV12-3 or TRBV12-4 combines with J gene TRBJ2-2; TCRdb lists TRBD2, though no DNA is available to test this call. CDR3 size: 17 residues.

The chain has TRBV19 and TRBJ2-1; TCRdb calls TRBD1, which cannot be checked without DNA. CDR3 length: 15 residues. Germline-derived CDR1 and CDR2 are LNHDA and SQIVND (reference sequence). The CDR3 sequence is CASSIVGVTKNEQFF.

The rearrangement uses TRBV28 and TRBJ2-7; as DNA is missing, the TRBD1 call by TCRdb cannot be tested. The CDR3 sequence is 15 residues long. The germline CDR1 and CDR2 sequences are MDHEN and SYDVKM. The CDR3 protein is CASSLVLGQEGEQYF. Full variable domain (rest looked up from reference TRBV28 and TRBJ2-7): DVKVTQSSRYLVKRTGEKVFLECVQDMDHENMFWYRQDPGLGLRLIYFSYDVKMKEKGDIPEGYSVSREKKERFSLILESASTNQTSMYLCASSLVLGQEGEQYFGPGTRLTVT.

This chain joins TRBV6-5 and TRBJ2-1; TCRdb's D call, TRBD2, is unchecked because there is no DNA. CDR3 length equals 15 residues. Germline CDR1 is MNHEY and CDR2 is SVGAGI. This chain's CDR3 is CASSPYSGGSDEQFF.

The chain uses TRBV7-2 and TRBJ1-3. Per the germline V gene, CDR1 is SGHTA and CDR2 is FQGNSA. The CDR3 loop spans 15 amino acids. CDR3 residues: CASSLISTSGNTIYF.

The chain carries TRBV19 and TRBJ2-2; the D gene TCRdb calls, TRBD1, cannot be checked with no DNA. From germline, CDR1 is LNHDA and CDR2 SQIVND (reference sequence). The CDR3 length is 15 residues. Here the CDR3 reads CASSGRTGNTGELFF.

V and J are TRBV27 and TRBJ2-2. The germline V gene has CDR1 MNHEY and CDR2 SMNVEV (reference sequence). The CDR3 is 14 amino acids. CDR3 protein: CASSQIANTGELFF.

V is TRBV7-9 and J is TRBJ2-5; the TRBD1 assignment by TCRdb is unverifiable without DNA. Germline CDR1 and CDR2: SEHNR and FQNEAQ (reference sequence). This CDR3 is 15 amino acids long. The CDR3 region is CASSPGRAGQETQYF. Complete variable domain (other parts from reference TRBV7-9 and TRBJ2-5): DTGVSQNPRHKITKRGQNVTFRCDPISEHNRLYWYRQTLGQGPEFLTYFQNEAQLEKSRLLSDRFSAERPKGSFSTLEIQRTEQGDSAMYLCASSPGRAGQETQYFGPGTRLLVL.

The chain employs TRBV3-1 and TRBJ2-5. The CDR3 contains 14 residues. Germline CDR1 reads LGHDT; CDR2 reads YNNKEL (reference sequence). CDR3 sequence: CASSQLESVETQYF.

The rearrangement joins TRBV18 to TRBJ2-5; TCRdb picks TRBD1, but there is no DNA to check that call. The CDR3 is 15 residues long. Germline CDR1 reads KGHSH; CDR2 reads LQKENI. The CDR3 protein is CASSPLTGLGETQYF.

V is TRBV7-2 and J is TRBJ1-2; no DNA is available, so the TRBD1 call from TCRdb remains unchecked. Germline assignment: CDR1 SGHTA and CDR2 FQGNSA. This CDR3 is built from 12 residues. CDR3 loop: CASSTPFYGYTF.

This rearrangement joins TRBV10-3 to TRBJ2-4. This CDR3 comprises 11 residues. The V gene's germline CDR1 is ENHRY and CDR2 SYGVKD. CDR3 sequence: CAISVLDIQYF.

This chain uses TRBV12-3 or TRBV12-4 with TRBJ2-7; the TCRdb call, TRBD1, lacks DNA for checking. The CDR3 contains 13 residues. This chain's CDR3 is CASSFTGGYEQYF.

CDR3 in amino acids: CASSVVPFGEKLFF. The rearrangement joins TRBV9 to TRBJ1-4. Germline CDR1 SGDLS, CDR2 YYNGEE. This CDR3 is built from 14 residues.

The chain is built from TRBV3-1 and TRBJ2-3; the TRBD2 assignment by TCRdb is unverifiable without DNA. CDR1 LGHDT and CDR2 YNNKEL come from the germline V gene (reference sequence). The CDR3 has 15 residues. The CDR3 region is CASSSSGLSTATQYF.

The rearrangement uses TRBV9 and TRBJ1-2. Germline CDR1 is SGDLS and CDR2 is YYNGEE. The CDR3 is made up of 13 amino acids. This CDR3 is CASSVEIGDGYTF.

The chain carries TRBV3-1 and TRBJ2-3; as DNA is missing, the TRBD2 call by TCRdb cannot be tested. The CDR3 is 16 residues long. Germline loops: CDR1 LGHDT, CDR2 YNNKEL (reference sequence). This CDR3 reads CASSLRGTPSTDTQYF.

This rearrangement joins TRBV5-1 to TRBJ2-1. Germline CDR1 SGHRS, CDR2 YFSETQ. This CDR3 is 16 amino acids long. The CDR3: CASSAQPGRLYNEQFF.

The J gene is TRBJ2-1, the V gene TRBV20-1; the D call of TRBD2 rests on TCRdb alone, since no DNA is present to check it. Germline loops: CDR1 DFQATT, CDR2 SNEGSKA (reference sequence). The CDR3 is 16 residues long. This CDR3 is CSADPLAESSYNEQFF.

This sequence joins TRBV11-2 and TRBJ2-5; TCRdb outputs TRBD2, but without DNA this stays unchecked. The CDR3 totals 14 residues. Germline lookup yields CDR1 SGHAT and CDR2 FQNNGV. CDR3 protein: CASSLVAGVETQYF.

The V and J genes are TRBV5-6 and TRBJ2-2. CDR3 length: 14 amino acids. From germline, CDR1 is SGHDT and CDR2 YYEEEE. The CDR3 spells CASRGWQNTGELFF.

The chain is built from TRBV11-3 and TRBJ2-1; TCRdb returns TRBD2, unconfirmable since there is no DNA. The CDR3 is made up of 16 amino acids. The germline V gene encodes CDR1 SGHNT and CDR2 YENEEA. CDR3 amino acids: CAREPLAGGSYNEQFF. Looking up the rest from reference TRBV11-3 and TRBJ2-1 gives the full variable domain: EAGVVQSPRYKIIEKKQPVAFWCNPISGHNTLYWYLQNLGQGPELLIRYENEEAVDDSQLPKDRFSAERLKGVDSTLKIQPAELGDSAVYLCAREPLAGGSYNEQFFGPGTRLTVL.